A single sample gave rise to the 6 T cell receptor beta chains below, sequenced in a study of CD8+ T cells in alopecia areata (dated by TCRdb to the late 2010s). The protocol used for the library was the immunoSEQ multiplex PCR assay. RNA was extracted from all samples and reverse transcribed into cDNA, which served as template for TCR sequencing. TCRdb's version of the immuneACCESS table is confined to in-frame rearrangements and falls short of the full clone set. An unresolved V gene accounts for under half of the shortfall where checked; the remainder is of unknown origin. This sample gives about 120,000 clones in total; 53% of them show up just once. Roughly 0.5% of the sample lies in the top ten. Sample time point, as interpreted from the label and publication: roughly 27 days on oral tofacitinib. This sample's treatment or condition label indicates: oral pan-JAK inhibitor, 5-10 mg twice daily.

The sample here was CD4+ T cells sorted from blood, taken at week 4, from a patient treated with tofacitinib. The receptors originated from a human donor with alopecia areata.

The gene calls are TRBV6-1 and TRBJ1-2; D remains ambiguous. V gave up 1 base and J gave up 8 bases, with 17 bases separating them. CDR3 size: 15 residues. Germline CDR1 and CDR2: MNHNS and SASEGT. CDR3: CASSEGAGSMRGYTF. DNA of the CDR3: TGTGCCAGCAGTGAAGGGGCAGGCTCTATGAGGGGCTACACCTTC.

The chain uses TRBV5-1 and TRBJ2-1, with D perhaps TRBD2 (6 bases). V was pared by 2 bases and J by 7 bases, with 10 bases between. CDR3 size: 13 residues. CDR1 is SGHRS and CDR2 is YFSETQ in the germline V gene. In nucleotides, the CDR3 is TGCGCCAGCAGCTTCGGGACTGGGAATGAGCAGTTCTTC. Protein: CASSFGTGNEQFF.

The chain recombines TRBV5-1 with TRBJ2-1; TRBD1 aligns across 9 bases. The CDR3 spans 14 residues. The germline gives CDR1 SGHRS, CDR2 YFSETQ. V shed 7 bases and J 7 bases; nucleotides not matched to a gene: 9. This CDR3 is CASGRGTGPNEQFF. The DNA for the CDR3 is TGCGCCAGCGGTCGAGGGACAGGGCCGAATGAGCAGTTCTTC. The full variable domain, its missing parts supplied by reference TRBV5-1 and TRBJ2-1, is KAGVTQTPRYLIKTRGQQVTLSCSPISGHRSVSWYQQTPGQGLQFLFEYFSETQRNKGNFPGRFSGRQFSNSRSEMNVSTLELGDSALYLCASGRGTGPNEQFFGPGTRLTVL.

The table lists this clone with a few counts. This chain connects TRBV7-9 to TRBJ2-6; a weak D match, TRBD2 (5 bases). Germline values: CDR1 SEHNR, CDR2 FQNEAQ (reference sequence). V dropped 4 bases and J dropped 3 bases, with 10 bases sitting between them. This CDR3 comprises 15 residues. The CDR3, as DNA: TGTGCCAGCAGCTCCAGGAGGTTTGGGGCCAACGTCCTGACTTTC. Translating gives CASSSRRFGANVLTF.

CDR3 nucleotide sequence: TGTGCCAGCAGCGGACCTGGGACAGGGGCTAATTCACCCCTCCACTTT. It codes for CASSGPGTGANSPLHF. The chain links TRBV9 to TRBJ1-6, with 10 nucleotides matching TRBD1. Per germline, CDR1 SGDLS and CDR2 YYNGEE. V lost 3 bases and J lost 6; bases outside the gene matches: 6. The CDR3 is made up of 16 amino acids. Combining the CDR3 with reference TRBV9 and TRBJ1-6 gives the whole variable domain DSGVTQTPKHLITATGQRVTLRCSPRSGDLSVYWYQQSLDQGLQFLIQYYNGEERAKGNILERFSAQQFPDLHSELNLSSLELGDSALYFCASSGPGTGANSPLHFGNGTRLTVT.

This clone has only a few counts. The rearrangement links TRBV29-1 to TRBJ2-1; D possibly matches TRBD1 or TRBD2 (5 bases each). Per the germline V gene, CDR1 is SQVTM and CDR2 is ANQGSEA. V was cut by 1 base and J by 0 bases, with 10 bases left in between. This CDR3 is 15 amino acids long. Here the CDR3 reads CSVEGGWASYNEQFF. The DNA for the CDR3 is TGCAGCGTTGAAGGGGGGTGGGCCTCCTACAATGAGCAGTTCTTC.